What follows are 23 T cell receptor beta chains derived from one specimen sequenced in a study of blood T cell repertoires in COVID-19. Data came from immunoSEQ multiplex PCR; TCRdb stores just in-frame clones and leaves some out. The repertoire consists of roughly 80,000 clones, with roughly 89% occurring once and the leading ten covering approximately 3.3%. Material: peripheral blood. Receptors were obtained from a man aged 45 to 65 with acute or convalescent COVID-19.

The genes are TRBV2 and TRBJ2-2, with D perhaps TRBD2 (6 bases). Trimming took off 7 bases at V and 5 bases at J, with 20 bases between the two ends. Germline-derived CDR1 and CDR2 are SNHLY and FYNNEI. This CDR3 comprises 16 residues. The CDR3 loop is CASISDGGVGTGELFF. Written as DNA, the CDR3 is TGTGCCAGCATCAGCGACGGCGGGGTGGGTACCGGGGAGCTGTTTTTT.

The chain recombines TRBV24-1 with TRBJ2-2, with 8 bases lining up with TRBD1. Germline V CDR1 and CDR2: KGHDR, SFDVKD. Trimming took 4 bases from V and 1 from J; bases not matched to a gene: 7. The CDR3 totals 17 residues. The CDR3 DNA follows: TGTGCCACCAGTGAGCCGGGACAGGCGAAGAACACCGGGGAGCTGTTTTTT. It translates to CATSEPGQAKNTGELFF.

The rearrangement joins TRBV12-3 or TRBV12-4 to TRBJ2-5, with 7 bases identical to TRBD1. CDR3 length: 13 amino acids. The J segment lost 6 bases and the V segment lost 6 bases, leaving 7 bases of the junction unmatched. CDR3 bases: TGTGCCAGCAGGACGACAGGGTTGAAGACCCAGTACTTC. It codes for CASRTTGLKTQYF.

The chain employs TRBV29-1 and TRBJ2-1; 8 bases align to TRBD2. J lost 4 bases, V lost 3 bases, and 14 bases had no gene match. The CDR3 is made up of 17 amino acids. Looked up from germline, CDR1 is SQVTM and CDR2 is ANQGSEA. CDR3 loop: CSVDGLIRLANYNEQFF. CDR3 sequence (DNA): TGCAGCGTTGATGGACTTATCAGACTAGCGAATTACAATGAGCAGTTCTTC.

This clone was observed a few times. The chain uses TRBV25-1 and TRBJ2-1; 11 nucleotides line up with TRBD2. There are 13 residues in the CDR3. The V gene's germline CDR1 is MGHDK and CDR2 SYGVNS. V trimming: 10 bases; J trimming: 8 bases; junction bases outside the gene matches: 7. This chain's CDR3 is CATLAGGRDEQFF. CDR3 coding DNA: TGTGCCACTTTAGCGGGAGGGAGGGATGAGCAGTTCTTC. Looking up the rest from reference TRBV25-1 and TRBJ2-1 gives the full variable domain: EADIYQTPRYLVIGTGKKITLECSQTMGHDKMYWYQQDPGMELHLIHYSYGVNSTEKGDLSSESTVSRIRTEHFPLTLESARPSHTSQYLCATLAGGRDEQFFGPGTRLTVL.

This chain connects TRBV7-2 to TRBJ2-5, with TRBD2 matching over 8 bases. This CDR3 spans 15 amino acids. The ends lost 5 bases at V and 5 bases at J; junction bases unmatched: 10. Germline V gene lookup returns CDR1 SGHTA and CDR2 FQGNSA. CDR3 loop: CASSAGTRVVETQYF. CDR3 bases: TGTGCCAGCAGCGCCGGGACTAGAGTCGTGGAGACCCAGTACTTC.

The V call is TRBV11-3, the J call TRBJ2-7; 7 bases line up with TRBD2. This CDR3 is 14 amino acids long. V was pared by 5 bases and J by 6 bases, with 10 bases of the junction left unmatched. Germline V CDR1 and CDR2: SGHNT, YENEEA. CDR3 nucleotide sequence: TGTGCCAGCAGCAACCAAATCTCGGGAGGCGAGCAGTACTTC. This encodes CASSNQISGGEQYF.

The chain carries TRBV6-5 and TRBJ2-7; 10 bases fit TRBD1. Germline V gene sequence: CDR1 MNHEY, CDR2 SVGAGI. The CDR3 runs to 15 residues. V shed 9 bases, J shed 6 bases, and the junction held 14 bases outside the gene matches. The CDR3 reads CASSMATGGASEQYF. CDR3 coding DNA: TGTGCCAGTTCCATGGCGACAGGGGGCGCGTCCGAGCAGTACTTC.

The V and J genes are TRBV18 and TRBJ1-6; 7 positions agree with TRBD1. Trimming at V came to 3 bases and at J to 7 bases, leaving 6 bases not matched to a gene. Germline V gene sequence: CDR1 KGHSH, CDR2 LQKENI. The length of the CDR3 is 15 residues. CDR3 amino acids: CASSPYRGENSPLHF. The CDR3, as DNA: TGTGCCAGCTCACCCTACAGGGGCGAGAATTCACCCCTCCACTTT.

This chain connects TRBV12-3 or TRBV12-4 to TRBJ2-7; tentatively, D is TRBD1 (5 bases). The CDR3 covers 11 residues. V lost 5 bases, J lost 9 bases, and 11 bases lay in between. The CDR3 DNA reads TGTGCCAGCAGTCTCAAAAGGGGGCAGTACTTC. Encoded protein: CASSLKRGQYF.

V is TRBV10-3 and J is TRBJ2-7, with 10 bases aligning to TRBD2. The V segment lost 3 bases and the J segment 2 bases; nucleotides outside the gene matches: 4. This CDR3 has 15 residues. In germline, CDR1 is ENHRY, CDR2 SYGVKD. The CDR3, as DNA: TGTGCCATCAGTGATACTAGCGGGGTTACCTACGAGCAGTACTTC. It yields the protein CAISDTSGVTYEQYF.

The J gene is TRBJ2-7, the V gene TRBV29-1; 8 nucleotides match TRBD1. This CDR3 has 14 residues. Per germline, CDR1 SQVTM and CDR2 ANQGSEA. The V segment lost 4 bases and the J segment 3 bases; nucleotides outside the gene matches: 8. The chain's CDR3 is CSVAPVGQGYEQYF. CDR3 nucleotides: TGCAGCGTTGCGCCCGTCGGACAGGGCTACGAGCAGTACTTC.

The gene calls are TRBV4-3 and TRBJ2-5, with D maybe TRBD2 (6 bases). V was shortened by 0 bases and J by 2 bases, with 10 bases between the two germline ends. The length of the CDR3 is 15 residues. In germline, CDR1 is LGHNA, CDR2 YSLEER. The DNA for the CDR3 is TGCGCCAGCAGCCAAGATCTAGCGACGCAAGAGACCCAGTACTTC. This encodes CASSQDLATQETQYF.

The J gene is TRBJ2-6, the V gene TRBV29-1; TRBD2 matches at 8 bases. The J segment lost 0 bases and the V segment lost 4 bases, leaving 5 bases of the junction unmatched. The CDR3 runs 16 residues. CDR1 SQVTM and CDR2 ANQGSEA come from the germline V gene. The chain's CDR3 is CSVVSGGSSGANVLTF. The CDR3 DNA sequence: TGCAGCGTTGTTTCGGGAGGGAGCTCTGGGGCCAACGTCCTGACTTTC.

CDR3 protein: CASRVTGVSTNEKLFF. CDR3 sequence (DNA): TGTGCCAGCAGGGTGACAGGGGTTTCAACTAATGAAAAACTGTTTTTT. The chain is built from TRBV7-2 and TRBJ1-4; TRBD1 aligns across 8 bases. The germline CDR1 and CDR2 sequences are SGHTA and FQGNSA. This CDR3 comprises 16 residues. Unmatched junction bases numbered 6, after V lost 6 bases and J lost 0 bases.

This chain links TRBV11-2 with TRBJ1-1, with unresolved D. This CDR3 is 14 amino acids long. V gave up 5 bases and J gave up 1 base, with 11 bases separating them. Per germline, CDR1 SGHAT and CDR2 FQNNGV. The CDR3 reads CASSPSTANTEAFF. The CDR3 DNA follows: TGTGCCAGCAGCCCAAGTACAGCGAACACTGAAGCTTTCTTT.

The J gene is TRBJ1-2, the V gene TRBV3-1 (or the pseudogene TRBV3-2), with a possible D match to TRBD1 (5 bases). Per the germline V gene, CDR1 is LGHDT and CDR2 is YNNKEL (reference sequence). V was shortened by 6 bases and J by 5 bases, with 10 bases between the two germline ends. CDR3 length: 12 amino acids. The CDR3 DNA sequence: TGTGCCAGCAGTCCTGACAGATATGGCTACACCTTC. Its protein product is CASSPDRYGYTF.

This clone was observed a few times. The rearrangement joins TRBV12-3 or TRBV12-4 to TRBJ2-5; maybe TRBD2 (6 bases). The ends were cut back, 1 base at V and 5 bases at J, with 8 bases in the middle. This CDR3 has 13 residues. Written as DNA, the CDR3 is TGTGCCAGCAGTTTAGGGGAGGCGGAGACCCAGTACTTC. This encodes CASSLGEAETQYF.

The J gene is TRBJ2-3, the V gene TRBV24-1; TRBD1 aligns across 10 bases. The CDR3 totals 18 residues. Trimming took 1 base from V and 2 from J; bases not matched to a gene: 8. Germline CDR1 KGHDR, CDR2 SFDVKD. CDR3 nucleotides: TGTGCCACCAGTGATTTTGCGGCGACAGGGGGCCCCACAGATACGCAGTATTTT. Translation: CATSDFAATGGPTDTQYF.

This clone showed up just a few times. The chain employs TRBV27 and TRBJ2-1, with TRBD2 as a possible D gene (7 bases). This CDR3 contains 14 residues. With 8 bases removed from V and 6 bases from J, the gap between germline ends came to 17 bases. Per the germline V gene, CDR1 is MNHEY and CDR2 is SMNVEV (reference sequence). CDR3 coding DNA: TGTGCCAGCTCCCAGGGGAGGGGGGCCAATGAGCAGTTCTTC. Protein sequence: CASSQGRGANEQFF.

The rearrangement uses TRBV5-4 and TRBJ2-7, with D possibly TRBD2 on 6 matching bases. The germline V gene encodes CDR1 SGHNT and CDR2 YYREEE (reference sequence). This CDR3 is built from 13 residues. V lost 7 bases and J 2 bases, leaving 13 bases between the germline ends. The chain's CDR3 is CASARGMAYEQYF. The DNA for the CDR3 is TGTGCCAGCGCCCGGGGGATGGCCTACGAGCAGTACTTC.

The chain uses TRBV10-3 and TRBJ2-1; 7 nucleotides line up with TRBD2. V shed 10 bases, J shed 7 bases, and the junction held 7 bases outside the gene matches. In germline, CDR1 is ENHRY, CDR2 SYGVKD. The CDR3 has 12 residues. Here the CDR3 reads CATLAATNEQFF. CDR3 coding DNA: TGTGCCACTCTAGCGGCCACTAATGAGCAGTTCTTC.

In its sample, this clone was seen once. This chain's CDR3 is CASSLRQTGTEAFF. The CDR3 DNA is TGTGCCAGTAGTCTACGACAGACCGGCACTGAAGCTTTCTTT. The chain combines TRBV19 with TRBJ1-1, with D possibly matching TRBD1 (5 bases). The CDR3 totals 14 residues. V was shortened by 5 bases and J by 4 bases, with 14 bases between the two germline ends. Germline lookup yields CDR1 LNHDA and CDR2 SQIVND (reference sequence).